These 4 T cell receptor beta chains originate from one sample sequenced in a study of human T cells and chemical hapten exposure. TCRdb fed the RACE reads into MiXCR, producing one record per CDR3 protein. The sample lists 70,000 to 90,000 distinct CDR3 sequences, 11% seen once, with 3.7% in the top ten. The time point was: patch test 3, about 24 weeks after DPC sensitization. Noted treatment: therapeutic diphenylcyclopropenone sensitization with weekly scalp DPC. The sequenced sample was whole blood, obtained in connection with sensitization to the hapten diphenylcyclopropenone (DPC). These receptors all come from a woman aged 50 to 60 with alopecia areata. Some clones in this sample may be carry-over from other donors' samples.

This clonotype turned up a few times. V and J are TRBV24-1 and TRBJ2-3; 9 bases are shared with TRBD1. CDR1 KGHDR and CDR2 SFDVKD come from the germline V gene. CDR3 size: 16 residues. The J segment lost 5 bases and the V segment lost 5 bases, leaving 10 bases of the junction unmatched. CDR3 in amino acids: CATSGRDRDAEDTQYF. The DNA of the CDR3 is TGTGCCACCAGTGGCCGGGACAGGGACGCGGAAGATACGCAGTATTTT.

J is TRBJ1-5 and V is TRBV28, with D possibly matching TRBD1 (6 bases). This CDR3 is built from 16 residues. Germline V gives CDR1 MDHEN, CDR2 SYDVKM. Trimming pared 4 bases from V and 2 bases from J, leaving 15 bases between. CDR3 protein: CASSSKQGSGNQPQHF. The CDR3 DNA is TGTGCCAGCAGTTCCAAACAGGGCTCGGGCAATCAGCCCCAGCATTTT.

This clonotype appeared a single time. The chain has TRBV5-1 and TRBJ2-1; 8 bases map to TRBD2. Losses at the gene ends were 0 bases for V and 5 bases for J; bases not matched to a gene: 7. This CDR3 is built from 16 residues. CDR1 is SGHRS and CDR2 is YFSETQ in the germline V gene. The DNA for the CDR3 is TGCGCCAGCAGCTTGGCCTTGACTAGCGAGCACAATGAGCAGTTCTTC. Its protein is CASSLALTSEHNEQFF.

The table lists this clonotype with many counts. The chain recombines TRBV5-6 with TRBJ1-1; 7 bases are shared with TRBD1. The CDR3 sequence is 18 residues long. The germline V gene has CDR1 SGHDT and CDR2 YYEEEE. Trimming removed 0 bases from V and 4 bases from J; junction bases left unmatched: 15. This CDR3 is CASSLARGQRRAGTEAFF. In DNA form, the CDR3 reads TGTGCCAGCAGCTTGGCCAGGGGACAGAGGCGGGCGGGCACTGAAGCTTTCTTT.